Listed below are T cell receptor beta chains from one sample, sequenced in a study of cytomegalovirus exposure and HLA in healthy donors. TCRdb's table, derived via immunoSEQ multiplex PCR, lists solely in-frame clones and lacks some. This table lists about 58,000 clones. The sample taken for sequencing was PBMCs. These receptors all stem from a woman younger than 35 in good health and CMV-seronegative. Each CDR3 is given with its conserved first and last residue. The D gene is left open where the match is weak.

V gene	J gene	D gene	CDR3 DNA	CDR3 protein
TRBV5-1	TRBJ1-1	.	TGCGCCAGCAGCTTGACCACAGCCGGTGACACTGAAGCTTTCTTT	CASSLTTAGDTEAFF
TRBV5-1	TRBJ2-3	TRBD2	TGCGCCAGCAGCTCTTTAGTGAGCGGGAGAAGGGAAACAGATACGCAGTATTTT	CASSSLVSGRRETDTQYF
TRBV9	TRBJ1-5	TRBD1	TGTGCCAGCAGCCCGGGTGGACAGGGGGCAGGTCAGCCCCAGCATTTT	CASSPGGQGAGQPQHF
TRBV7-9	TRBJ2-5	.	TGTGCCAGCAGCGTAACTAGAGAGACCCAGTACTTC	CASSVTRETQYF
TRBV10-3	TRBJ2-3	.	TGTGCCATCAGTGAGTCACAGGGACCCACAGATACGCAGTATTTT	CAISESQGPTDTQYF
TRBV19	TRBJ1-1	.	TGTGCCAGTAGTACGGCCAGGGAAGGAACTGAAGCTTTCTTT	CASSTAREGTEAFF
TRBV19	TRBJ2-5	TRBD1	TGTGCCAGTAGTATTCGAAGGGGCTCTGGGACAGGTCAAGAGACCCAGTACTTC	CASSIRRGSGTGQETQYF
TRBV4-1	TRBJ2-7	.	TGCGCCAGCAGCCAAACAGGGAGAATCGCCGGCTACGAGCAGTACTTC	CASSQTGRIAGYEQYF
TRBV4-1	TRBJ2-7	.	TGCGCCAGCAGCCAAGACGGGATTGCCTACGAGCAGTACTTC	CASSQDGIAYEQYF
TRBV10-1	TRBJ2-2	TRBD1	TGCGCCAGCAGTGAGTCGGGACAGGAGAACACCGGGGAGCTGTTTTTT	CASSESGQENTGELFF
TRBV6-5	TRBJ2-1	TRBD2	TGTGCCAGCAGTTACTCGAGTAGCGGGCGTTACAATGAGCAGTTCTTC	CASSYSSSGRYNEQFF
TRBV14	TRBJ1-4	.	TGTGCCAGCAGCCCGACCAGCGGGGGAAAACTGTTTTTT	CASSPTSGGKLFF
TRBV19	TRBJ2-7	TRBD2	TGTGCCAGTAGTATTCCCGGGAGGCCCTCCTACGAGCAGTACTTC	CASSIPGRPSYEQYF
TRBV4-1	TRBJ1-5	.	TGCGCCAGCAGCCAAGTTAGACTTGACCTTGTCGGCAATCAGCCCCAGCATTTT	CASSQVRLDLVGNQPQHF
TRBV28	TRBJ2-5	TRBD1	TGTGCCAGCAGTTTAATCTTCACGCCCAACAGGGGTCAGGAGACCCAGTACTTC	CASSLIFTPNRGQETQYF
TRBV9	TRBJ2-7	.	TGTGCCAGCAGCGTAGGGGACACCTACGAGCAGTACTTC	CASSVGDTYEQYF
TRBV15	TRBJ1-5	TRBD1	TGTGCCACCAGCAGAGATAGGCCGGGACAGGGATACAATCAGCCCCAGCATTTT	CATSRDRPGQGYNQPQHF
TRBV11-3	TRBJ1-1	.	TGTGCCAGCAGCTTGAGGGTGAACACTGAAGCTTTCTTT	CASSLRVNTEAFF
TRBV6-1	TRBJ2-2	TRBD1	TGTGCCAGCAGAGACAACAGGGGAAGGACCGGGGAGCTGTTTTTT	CASRDNRGRTGELFF
TRBV5-1	TRBJ1-2	.	TGCGCCAGCAGCTTGGAGGGACCGGGGGGGGGCTCCCTCTATGGCTACACCTTC	CASSLEGPGGGSLYGYTF
TRBV11-1	TRBJ2-7	TRBD1	TGTGCCAGCAGCCGGGACAGACACGATTACGAGCAGTACTTC	CASSRDRHDYEQYF
TRBV19	TRBJ1-1	TRBD1	TGTGCCAGTAGTACGCTTCCGGGACAGGGGGTGTACACTGAAGCTTTCTTT	CASSTLPGQGVYTEAFF